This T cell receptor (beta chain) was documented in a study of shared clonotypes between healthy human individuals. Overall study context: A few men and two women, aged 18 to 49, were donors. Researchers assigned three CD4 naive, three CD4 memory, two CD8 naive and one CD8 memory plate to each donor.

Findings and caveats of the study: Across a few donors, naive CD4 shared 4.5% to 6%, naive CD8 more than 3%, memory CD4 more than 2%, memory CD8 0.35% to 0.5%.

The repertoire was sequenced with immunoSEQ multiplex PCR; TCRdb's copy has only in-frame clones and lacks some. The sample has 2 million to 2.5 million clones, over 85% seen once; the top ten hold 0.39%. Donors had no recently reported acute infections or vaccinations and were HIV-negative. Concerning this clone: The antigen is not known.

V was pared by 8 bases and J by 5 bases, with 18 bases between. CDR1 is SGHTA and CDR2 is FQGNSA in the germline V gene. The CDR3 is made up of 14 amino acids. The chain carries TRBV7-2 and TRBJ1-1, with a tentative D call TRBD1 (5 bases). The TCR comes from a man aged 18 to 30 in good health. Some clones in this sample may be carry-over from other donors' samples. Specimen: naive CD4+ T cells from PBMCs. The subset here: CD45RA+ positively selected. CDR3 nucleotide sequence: TGTGCCAGCTCATTCGGGGGGTTGCGAACTGAAGCTTTCTTT. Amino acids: CASSFGGLRTEAFF.